The present T cell receptor beta chain was sequenced within a study of neurological immune-mediated disorders. Study results and caveats: Because no CDR3 amino acid sequences were shared across subjects by expanded clones, private repertoires were suggested in all groups.

This clonotype showed up many times. Its target is unknown. V gave up 3 bases and J gave up 0 bases, with 5 bases separating them. CDR1 is LGHNA and CDR2 is YNFKEQ in the germline V gene. The length of the CDR3 is 13 residues. The authors obtained over 160 million TCR-beta sequences from 15-18 subjects per sequencing run. TCRdb analysed the 5' RACE reads with MiXCR anew, one entry per CDR3 protein. Of 30,000 to 40,000 distinct CDR3 sequences in the sample, 8.5% to 14% were seen once. Documented time point: technical triplicate 1. V gene TRBV4-2 combines with J gene TRBJ1-1; D call uncertain. The sequenced sample consisted of PBMCs. The sequence was obtained from a man in his fifties or sixties with HTLV-1-associated myelopathy (HAM/TSP). The CDR3 DNA reads TGTGCCAGCAGCCAGACTATGAACACTGAAGCTTTCTTT. The encoded protein is CASSQTMNTEAFF.